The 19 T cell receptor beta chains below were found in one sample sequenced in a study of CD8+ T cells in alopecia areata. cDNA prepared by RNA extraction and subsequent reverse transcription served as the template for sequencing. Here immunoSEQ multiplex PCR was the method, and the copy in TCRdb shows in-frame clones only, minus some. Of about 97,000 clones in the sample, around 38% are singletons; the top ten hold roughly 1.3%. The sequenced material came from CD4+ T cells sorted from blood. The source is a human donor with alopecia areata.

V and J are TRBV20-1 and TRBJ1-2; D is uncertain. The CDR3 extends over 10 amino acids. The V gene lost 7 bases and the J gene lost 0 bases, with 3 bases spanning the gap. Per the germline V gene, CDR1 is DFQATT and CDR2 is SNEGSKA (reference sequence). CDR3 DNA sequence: TGCAGTGTTGCTAACTATGGCTACACCTTC. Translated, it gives CSVANYGYTF.

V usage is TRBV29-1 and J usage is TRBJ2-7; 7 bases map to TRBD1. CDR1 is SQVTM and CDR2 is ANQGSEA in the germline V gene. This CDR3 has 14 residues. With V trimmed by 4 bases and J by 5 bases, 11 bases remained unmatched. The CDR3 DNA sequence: TGCAGCGTTGGACAGGGCATAATGGTGAACGAGCAGTACTTC. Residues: CSVGQGIMVNEQYF.

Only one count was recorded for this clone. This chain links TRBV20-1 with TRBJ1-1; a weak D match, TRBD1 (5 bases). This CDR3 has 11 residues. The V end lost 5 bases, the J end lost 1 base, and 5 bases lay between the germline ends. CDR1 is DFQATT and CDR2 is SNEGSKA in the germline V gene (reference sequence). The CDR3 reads CSAQGNTEAFF. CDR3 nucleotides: TGCAGTGCTCAGGGGAACACTGAAGCTTTCTTT.

CDR3 sequence (DNA): TGTGCCAGCAGTTTCTCTCTAGGAAAGAAAAACATTCAGTACTTC. Amino acids: CASSFSLGKKNIQYF. The chain employs TRBV28 and TRBJ2-4; D is unresolved. The CDR3 length is 15 residues. The germline CDR1 and CDR2 sequences are MDHEN and SYDVKM. The germline V and J ends were trimmed by 3 bases and 4 bases, with 13 bases remaining between them.

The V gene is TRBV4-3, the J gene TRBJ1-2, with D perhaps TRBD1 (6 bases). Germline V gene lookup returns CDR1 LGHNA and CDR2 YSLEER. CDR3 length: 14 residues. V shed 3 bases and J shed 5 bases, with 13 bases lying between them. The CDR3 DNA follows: TGCGCCAGCAGCCAGGGGGGCAGACCGTATGGCTACACCTTC. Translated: CASSQGGRPYGYTF.

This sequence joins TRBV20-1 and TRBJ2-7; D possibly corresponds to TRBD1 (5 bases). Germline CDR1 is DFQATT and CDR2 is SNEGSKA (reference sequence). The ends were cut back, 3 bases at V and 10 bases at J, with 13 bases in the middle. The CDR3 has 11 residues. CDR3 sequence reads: CSASRQLVQYF. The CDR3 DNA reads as TGCAGTGCTAGCCGACAGTTAGTCCAGTACTTC.

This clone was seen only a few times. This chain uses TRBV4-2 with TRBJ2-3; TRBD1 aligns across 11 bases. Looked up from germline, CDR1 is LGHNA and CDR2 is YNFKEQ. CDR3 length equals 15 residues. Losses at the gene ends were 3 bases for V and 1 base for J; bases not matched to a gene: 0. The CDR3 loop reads CASSQGQGGTDTQYF. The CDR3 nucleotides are TGTGCCAGCAGCCAGGGACAGGGGGGCACAGATACGCAGTATTTT.

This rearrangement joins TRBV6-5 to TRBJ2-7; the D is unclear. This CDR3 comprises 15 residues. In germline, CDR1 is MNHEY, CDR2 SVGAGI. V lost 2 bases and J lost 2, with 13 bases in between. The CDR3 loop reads CASSYNARWTYEQYF. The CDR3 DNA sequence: TGTGCCAGCAGTTACAACGCTAGGTGGACCTACGAGCAGTACTTC.

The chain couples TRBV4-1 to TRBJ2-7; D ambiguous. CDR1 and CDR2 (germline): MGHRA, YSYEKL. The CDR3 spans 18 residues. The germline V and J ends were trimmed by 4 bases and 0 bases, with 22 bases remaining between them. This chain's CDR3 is CASSPRRTNLLNSYEQYF. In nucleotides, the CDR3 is TGCGCCAGCAGCCCTCGTCGTACAAACCTACTCAACTCCTACGAGCAGTACTTC.

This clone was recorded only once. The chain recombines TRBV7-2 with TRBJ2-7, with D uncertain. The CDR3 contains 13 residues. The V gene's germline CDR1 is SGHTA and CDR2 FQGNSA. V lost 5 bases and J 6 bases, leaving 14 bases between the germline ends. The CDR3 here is CASSPTVQREQYF. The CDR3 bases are TGTGCCAGCAGCCCGACGGTCCAGCGCGAGCAGTACTTC.

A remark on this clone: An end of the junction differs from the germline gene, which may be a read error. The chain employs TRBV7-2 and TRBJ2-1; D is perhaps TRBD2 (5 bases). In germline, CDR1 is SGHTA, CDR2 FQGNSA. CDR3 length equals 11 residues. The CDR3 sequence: CASSAQLGVLF. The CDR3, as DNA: TGTGCCAGCAGCGCCCAGCTGGGAGTGCTCTTC.

CDR3 residues: CSVRGGPSGRADTQYF. The CDR3 DNA reads TGCAGCGTCCGCGGGGGGCCTAGCGGGAGGGCGGATACGCAGTATTTT. The chain is built from TRBV29-1 and TRBJ2-3; 12 positions agree with TRBD2. Trimming removed 6 bases from V and 6 bases from J; junction bases left unmatched: 13. The CDR3 covers 16 residues. Germline values: CDR1 SQVTM, CDR2 ANQGSEA.

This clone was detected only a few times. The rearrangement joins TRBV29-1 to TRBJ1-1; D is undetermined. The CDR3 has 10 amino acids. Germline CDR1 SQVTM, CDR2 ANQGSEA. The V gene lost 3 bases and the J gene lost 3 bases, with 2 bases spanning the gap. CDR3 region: CSVEDTEAFF. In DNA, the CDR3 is TGCAGCGTTGAGGACACTGAAGCTTTCTTT.

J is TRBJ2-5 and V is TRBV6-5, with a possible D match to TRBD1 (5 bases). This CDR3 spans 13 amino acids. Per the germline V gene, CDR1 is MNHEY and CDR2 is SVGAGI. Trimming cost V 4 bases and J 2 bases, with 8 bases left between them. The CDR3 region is CASSSTAQETQYF. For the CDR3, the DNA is TGTGCCAGCAGTTCGACAGCTCAAGAGACCCAGTACTTC.

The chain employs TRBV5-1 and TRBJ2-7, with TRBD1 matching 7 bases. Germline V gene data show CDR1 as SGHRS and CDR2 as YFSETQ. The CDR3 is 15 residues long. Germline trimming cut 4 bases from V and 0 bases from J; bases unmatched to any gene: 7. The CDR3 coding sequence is TGCGCCAGCAGCCCAGCGGACAGGAGCTCCTACGAGCAGTACTTC. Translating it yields CASSPADRSSYEQYF.

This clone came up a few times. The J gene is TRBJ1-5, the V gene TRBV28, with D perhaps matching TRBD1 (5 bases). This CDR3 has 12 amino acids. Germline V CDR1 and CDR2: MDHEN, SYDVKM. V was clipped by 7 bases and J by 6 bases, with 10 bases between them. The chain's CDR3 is CASNEGTQPQHF. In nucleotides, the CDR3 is TGTGCCAGCAATGAGGGGACTCAGCCCCAGCATTTT.

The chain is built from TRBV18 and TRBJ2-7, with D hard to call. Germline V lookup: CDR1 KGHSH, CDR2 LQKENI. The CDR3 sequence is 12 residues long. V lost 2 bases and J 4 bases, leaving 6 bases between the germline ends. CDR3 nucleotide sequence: TGTGCCAGCTCACCAACCCAGTACGAGCAGTACTTC. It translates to CASSPTQYEQYF.

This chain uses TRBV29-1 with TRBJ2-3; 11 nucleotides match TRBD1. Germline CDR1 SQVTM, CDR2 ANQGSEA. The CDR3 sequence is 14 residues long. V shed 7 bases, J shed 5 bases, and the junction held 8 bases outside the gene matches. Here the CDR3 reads CSAGTGGLVDTQYF. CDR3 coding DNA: TGCAGCGCTGGGACAGGGGGTCTAGTAGATACGCAGTATTTT.

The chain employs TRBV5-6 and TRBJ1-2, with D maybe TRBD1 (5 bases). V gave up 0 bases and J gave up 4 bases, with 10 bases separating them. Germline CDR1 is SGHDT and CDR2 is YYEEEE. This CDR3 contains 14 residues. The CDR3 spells CASSLGQITYGYTF. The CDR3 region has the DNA TGTGCCAGCAGCTTGGGACAGATAACCTATGGCTACACCTTC.